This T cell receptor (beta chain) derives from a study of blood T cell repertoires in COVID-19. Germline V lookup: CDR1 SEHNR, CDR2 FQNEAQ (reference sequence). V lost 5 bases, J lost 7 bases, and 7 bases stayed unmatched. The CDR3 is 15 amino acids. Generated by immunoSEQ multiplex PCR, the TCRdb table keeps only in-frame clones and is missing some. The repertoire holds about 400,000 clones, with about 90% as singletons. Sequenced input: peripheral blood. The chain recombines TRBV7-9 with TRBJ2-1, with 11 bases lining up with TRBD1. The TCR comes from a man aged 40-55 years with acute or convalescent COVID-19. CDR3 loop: CASSLGTGGMNEQFF. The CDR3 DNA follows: TGTGCCAGCAGCCTAGGGACAGGGGGTATGAATGAGCAGTTCTTC. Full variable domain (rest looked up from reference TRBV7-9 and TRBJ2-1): DTGVSQNPRHKITKRGQNVTFRCDPISEHNRLYWYRQTLGQGPEFLTYFQNEAQLEKSRLLSDRFSAERPKGSFSTLEIQRTEQGDSAMYLCASSLGTGGMNEQFFGPGTRLTVL.